In this sample, the clone carrying this TCR beta chain turned up a few times. Alongside a J-beta primer mix, a sample-barcoded 5' primer served in a second PCR lasting about 6 to 11 cycles. TCRdb itself ran the 5' RACE reads through MiXCR, one entry per CDR3 protein. Among some 1,000,000 distinct CDR3 sequences listed, 25% were seen once. The source of the sample is a study of blood T cells in healthy people across ages. Trimming left V 4 bases short and J 2 bases short, with 13 bases between. CDR1 and CDR2 from the germline V gene are SGHRS and YFSETQ. The CDR3 is 14 residues long. This sample also appeared in a second study, on T cells of mothers and their children.

Specimen: blood. The sequence was obtained from a girl aged 2 to 9 in good health. The chain recombines TRBV5-1 with TRBJ2-7; D may be TRBD2 (5 bases). CDR3 loop: CASSPPEETYEQYF. The CDR3 DNA follows: TGCGCCAGCAGCCCGCCGGAGGAGACCTACGAGCAGTACTTC.